The entry below gives a single T cell receptor (beta chain) sequence along with its context. Germline CDR1 reads LNHDA; CDR2 reads SQIVND (reference sequence). The CDR3 has 14 residues. V was clipped by 4 bases and J by 11 bases; unmatched bases: 9. TCRdb's copy holds only in-frame clones and misses some; the assay was immunoSEQ multiplex PCR. Of roughly 230,000 clones listed, approximately 83% are singletons. This sample is part of a study of blood T cell repertoires in COVID-19. The chain joins TRBV19 to TRBJ1-5; TRBD1 matches 9 bases. The sequenced sample was peripheral blood. This receptor was obtained from a woman between 50 and 59 years old with acute or convalescent COVID-19. This CDR3 is CASSSTGGETTQHF. In DNA form, the CDR3 reads TGTGCCAGTAGTAGCACAGGGGGCGAGACGACCCAGCATTTT. The full variable domain, in which reference TRBV19 and TRBJ1-5 provide the parts outside the CDR3, is DGGITQSPKYLFRKEGQNVTLSCEQNLNHDAMYWYRQDPGQGLRLIYYSQIVNDFQKGDIAEGYSVSREKKESFPLTVTSAQKNPTAFYLCASSSTGGETTQHFGDGTRLSIL.